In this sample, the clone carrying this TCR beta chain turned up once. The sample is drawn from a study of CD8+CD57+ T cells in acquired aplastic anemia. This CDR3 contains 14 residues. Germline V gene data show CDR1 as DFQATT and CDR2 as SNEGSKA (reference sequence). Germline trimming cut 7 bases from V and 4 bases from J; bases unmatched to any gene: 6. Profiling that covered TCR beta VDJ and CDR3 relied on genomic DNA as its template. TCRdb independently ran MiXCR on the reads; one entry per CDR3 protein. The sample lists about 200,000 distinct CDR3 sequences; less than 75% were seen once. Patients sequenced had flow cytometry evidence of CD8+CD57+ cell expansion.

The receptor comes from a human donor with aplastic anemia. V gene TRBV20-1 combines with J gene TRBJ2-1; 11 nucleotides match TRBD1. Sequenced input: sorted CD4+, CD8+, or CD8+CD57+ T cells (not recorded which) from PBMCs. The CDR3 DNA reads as TGCAGTGGTGGACAGGGGGCCTTATACAATGAGCAGTTCTTC. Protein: CSGGQGALYNEQFF.